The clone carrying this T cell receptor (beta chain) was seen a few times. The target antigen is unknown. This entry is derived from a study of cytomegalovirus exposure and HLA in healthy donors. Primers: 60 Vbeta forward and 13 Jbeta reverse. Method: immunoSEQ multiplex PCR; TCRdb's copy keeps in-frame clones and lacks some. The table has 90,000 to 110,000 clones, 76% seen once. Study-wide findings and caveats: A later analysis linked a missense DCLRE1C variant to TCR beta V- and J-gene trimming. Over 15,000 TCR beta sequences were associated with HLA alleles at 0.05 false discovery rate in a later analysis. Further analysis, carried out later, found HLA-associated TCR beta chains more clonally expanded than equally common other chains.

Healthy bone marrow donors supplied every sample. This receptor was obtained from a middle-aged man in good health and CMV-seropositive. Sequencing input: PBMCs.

CDR3 nucleotide sequence: TGTGCCAGCAGCTTAGAGGGGCTAGCGGCCAGTGAGACCCAGTACTTC. Its translation: CASSLEGLAASETQYF. The V and J genes are TRBV13 and TRBJ2-5, with 7 bases lining up with TRBD2. CDR3 length: 16 residues. Trimming removed 1 base from V and 5 bases from J; junction bases left unmatched: 10. CDR1 and CDR2 from the germline V gene are PRHDT and FYEKMQ (reference sequence).